This T cell receptor (beta chain) was profiled in a study of T cell repertoires in cytomegalovirus infection. TCRdb itself ran the reads through MiXCR, one entry per CDR3 protein. The sample has around 180,000 distinct CDR3 sequences; roughly 20% are singletons. The specimen was PBMCs. The source is a human donor in good health (CMV status not recorded). Some clones in this sample may be carry-over from other donors' samples.

CDR3: CASSLRTGGLAGEANTGELFF. The CDR3 region has the DNA TGTGCCAGCAGCTTAAGGACAGGGGGACTAGCGGGGGAAGCGAACACCGGGGAGCTGTTTTTT. This chain joins TRBV7-2 and TRBJ2-2; TRBD2 matches at 14 bases. V was pared by 2 bases and J by 0 bases, with 11 bases of the junction left unmatched. CDR3 length: 21 residues. The germline V gene has CDR1 SGHTA and CDR2 FQGNSA.